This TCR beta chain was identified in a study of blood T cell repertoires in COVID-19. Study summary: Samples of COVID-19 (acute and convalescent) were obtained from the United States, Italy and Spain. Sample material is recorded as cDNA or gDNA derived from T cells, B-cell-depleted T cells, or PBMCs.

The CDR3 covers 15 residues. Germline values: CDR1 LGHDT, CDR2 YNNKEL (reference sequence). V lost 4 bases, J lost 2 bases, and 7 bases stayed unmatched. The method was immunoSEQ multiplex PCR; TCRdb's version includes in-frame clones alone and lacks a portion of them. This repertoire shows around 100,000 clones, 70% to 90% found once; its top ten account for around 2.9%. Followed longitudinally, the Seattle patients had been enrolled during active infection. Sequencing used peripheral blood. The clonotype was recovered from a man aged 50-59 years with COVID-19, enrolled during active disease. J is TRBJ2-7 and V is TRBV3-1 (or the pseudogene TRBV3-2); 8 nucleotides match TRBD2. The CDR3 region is CASSLAAGGAYEQYF. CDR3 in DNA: TGTGCCAGCAGCCTCGCGGCGGGGGGCGCCTACGAGCAGTACTTC.